This TCR beta chain comes out of a study of T cells in Graves' hyperthyroidism and ophthalmopathy. Study-level information: Any treatment followed the collection of peripheral blood at initial diagnosis.

The germline V gene encodes CDR1 DFQATT and CDR2 SNEGSKA (reference sequence). Trimming removed 4 bases at V and 4 bases at J, with 11 bases between. The CDR3 loop spans 13 amino acids. What was amplified from RNA transcripts were TCR beta CDR3 regions. Using the HTBI primer set, a first-round RT-PCR was run on the TCR CDR3. Via MiXCR, TCRdb re-called the multiplex PCR reads, giving one row per CDR3 protein. The sample carries 300,000 to 400,000 distinct CDR3 sequences, around 23% recorded once. This clonotype originated in a woman aged 45-60 years with Graves' hyperthyroidism. Sequencing was done on a sample of blood. The chain has TRBV20-1 and TRBJ2-4; possibly TRBD1 for D (6 bases). The CDR3 region is CSAIGRGKNIQYF. CDR3 sequence (DNA): TGCAGTGCTATCGGCAGGGGAAAAAACATTCAGTACTTC.